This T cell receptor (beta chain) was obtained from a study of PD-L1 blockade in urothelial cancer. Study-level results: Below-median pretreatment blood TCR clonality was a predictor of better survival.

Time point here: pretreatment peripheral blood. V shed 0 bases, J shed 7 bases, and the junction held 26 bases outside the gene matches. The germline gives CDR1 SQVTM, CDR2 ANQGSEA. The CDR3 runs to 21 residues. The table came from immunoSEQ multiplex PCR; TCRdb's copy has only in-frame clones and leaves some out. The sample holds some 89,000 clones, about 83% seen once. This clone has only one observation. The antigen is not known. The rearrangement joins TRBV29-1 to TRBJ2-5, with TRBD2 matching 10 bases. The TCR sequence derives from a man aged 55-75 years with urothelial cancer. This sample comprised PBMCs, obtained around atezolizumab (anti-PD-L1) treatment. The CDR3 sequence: CSVEDLSGSPSGGIPWGTQYF. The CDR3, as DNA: TGCAGCGTTGAAGATCTTTCGGGCTCGCCTAGCGGGGGAATTCCGTGGGGGACCCAGTACTTC.